The 10 T cell receptor beta chains listed next were all sequenced from one sample in a study of blood T cells in healthy people across ages. Sample-barcoded 5' priming and a J-beta primer mix drove a second PCR of roughly 6 to 12 cycles. TCRdb independently ran MiXCR on the 5' RACE reads; one entry per CDR3 protein. The table records roughly 1,800,000 distinct CDR3 sequences, less than 50% of them present only once. The material sequenced was blood. The receptor set was obtained from a woman between 40 and 50 years old in good health.

In its sample, this clonotype was seen once. The rearrangement joins TRBV6-2 or TRBV6-3 to TRBJ1-2; D may be TRBD1 (5 bases). The CDR3 contains 15 residues. Germline V gene data show CDR1 as MNHEY and CDR2 as SVGEGT. The V gene lost 6 bases and the J gene lost 0 bases, with 14 bases spanning the gap. In DNA form, the CDR3 reads TGTGCCAGCAGCGGGGGGTTTCGGGCTAACTATGGCTACACCTTC. Translation gives CASSGGFRANYGYTF.

The chain has TRBV4-1 and TRBJ1-2; 8 nucleotides align to TRBD1. The CDR3 is made up of 15 amino acids. Germline V lookup: CDR1 MGHRA, CDR2 YSYEKL. The V gene end was trimmed by 4 bases and the J gene end by 7 bases; junction bases not matched to a gene: 11. The CDR3 bases are TGCGCCAGCAGCCCCTCGGACAGGGCGGCGCGTGGCTACACCTTC. The encoded protein is CASSPSDRAARGYTF.

The rearrangement links TRBV20-1 to TRBJ2-3; the match to TRBD2 covers 7 bases. Germline V gene lookup returns CDR1 DFQATT and CDR2 SNEGSKA (reference sequence). J lost 0 bases, V lost 4 bases, and 10 bases had no gene match. This CDR3 spans 16 amino acids. The CDR3 protein is CSAKSQRGSSTDTQYF. In nucleotides, the CDR3 is TGCAGTGCTAAAAGCCAGCGGGGATCTAGCACAGATACGCAGTATTTT.

This clonotype has just a few counts. This sequence joins TRBV28 and TRBJ2-7, with D unresolved. The germline V and J ends were trimmed by 6 bases and 1 base, with 13 bases remaining between them. This CDR3 is 14 amino acids long. Germline V gene data show CDR1 as MDHEN and CDR2 as SYDVKM. The chain's CDR3 is CASRRHGSSYEQYF. The CDR3 DNA reads as TGTGCCAGCAGAAGGCACGGGTCTTCCTACGAGCAGTACTTC.

Remarks on this clonotype: A much larger clone differs by one base, so this may be a read error. The V gene is TRBV29-1, the J gene TRBJ2-7; TRBD1 aligns across 9 bases. CDR1 is SQVTM, CDR2 ANQGSEA, per germline. CDR3 length equals 12 residues. V shed 7 bases and J 3 bases; nucleotides not matched to a gene: 4. The CDR3, as DNA: TGCAGCGCCTGGGACAGGGTCTACGAGCAGTACTTC. This codes for CSAWDRVYEQYF.

There are a few counts of this clonotype. The chain employs TRBV7-2 and TRBJ2-4; D is unclear. The CDR3 totals 13 residues. From germline, CDR1 is SGHTA and CDR2 FQGNSA. Trimming stripped 5 bases from V and 6 bases from J, with 11 bases between. The CDR3 is CASSTRTLNIQYF. The CDR3 region has the DNA TGTGCCAGCAGCACCCGGACCCTAAACATTCAGTACTTC.

The chain joins TRBV5-4 to TRBJ2-5, with D possibly called TRBD1 or TRBD2 (6 bases each). The CDR3 sequence is 19 residues long. Germline V CDR1 and CDR2: SGHNT, YYREEE (reference sequence). Trimming removed 3 bases from V and 3 bases from J, with 27 bases in between. CDR3 amino acids: CASSYPCFGGCRLKETQYF. The CDR3 nucleotides are TGTGCCAGCAGCTACCCCTGTTTCGGGGGCTGCCGCCTCAAAGAGACCCAGTACTTC.

The chain recombines TRBV7-2 with TRBJ2-4; the D gene is possibly TRBD2 (6 bases). This CDR3 comprises 14 residues. V dropped 5 bases and J dropped 13 bases, with 21 bases sitting between them. Germline V gene sequence: CDR1 SGHTA, CDR2 FQGNSA. In DNA form, the CDR3 reads TGTGCCAGCAGCGTACGGGGGAGGAGGGAAGAGCAGTACTTC. This sequence encodes CASSVRGRREEQYF.

This clonotype has just a few counts. This chain joins TRBV2 and TRBJ2-1, with 7 bases that match TRBD1. The V gene's germline CDR1 is SNHLY and CDR2 FYNNEI. V was clipped by 4 bases and J by 5 bases; unmatched bases: 5. The CDR3 totals 14 residues. DNA for the CDR3: TGTGCCAGCAGTGGACAGGGTCGGGACAATGAGCAGTTCTTC. This gives the protein CASSGQGRDNEQFF.

The V call is TRBV6-5, the J call TRBJ2-1; TRBD2 matches at 8 bases. The V gene's germline CDR1 is MNHEY and CDR2 SVGAGI. Germline trimming cut 2 bases from V and 7 bases from J; bases unmatched to any gene: 7. The CDR3 covers 15 residues. The CDR3 here is CASSYAGERGNEQFF. CDR3 nucleotides: TGTGCCAGCAGTTACGCGGGGGAGCGGGGGAATGAGCAGTTCTTC.